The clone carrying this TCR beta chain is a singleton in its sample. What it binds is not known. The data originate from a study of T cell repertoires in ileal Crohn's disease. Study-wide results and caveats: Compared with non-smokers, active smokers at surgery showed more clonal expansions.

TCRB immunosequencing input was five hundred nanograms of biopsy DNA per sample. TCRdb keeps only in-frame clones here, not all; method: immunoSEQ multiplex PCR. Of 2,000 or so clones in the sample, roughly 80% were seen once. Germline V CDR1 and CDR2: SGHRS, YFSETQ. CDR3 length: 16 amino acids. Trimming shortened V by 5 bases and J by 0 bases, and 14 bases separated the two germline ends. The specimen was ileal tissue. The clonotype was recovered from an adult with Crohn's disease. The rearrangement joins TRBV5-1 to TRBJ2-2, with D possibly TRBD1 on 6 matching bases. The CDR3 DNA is TGCGCCAGCAGTCGGATGACAGGTCCGAACACCGGGGAGCTGTTTTTT. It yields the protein CASSRMTGPNTGELFF.